This entry lists 7 T cell receptor beta chains sequenced from one sample in a study of blood T cells in healthy people across ages. Next came a second PCR, run for about 6 to 11 cycles, which used a sample-barcoded 5' primer along with a J-beta primer mix. MiXCR, run by TCRdb on the 5' RACE reads, gives a single entry per CDR3 protein. The profile shows about a million distinct CDR3 sequences, around 46% of them singletons. The specimen was blood. The receptor set was obtained from a young man in good health.

V usage is TRBV29-1 and J usage is TRBJ2-7; weak D call: TRBD2 (5 bases). V was pared by 6 bases and J by 0 bases, with 15 bases between. The CDR3 contains 14 residues. Germline lookup yields CDR1 SQVTM and CDR2 ANQGSEA. CDR3 sequence reads: CSVREGSSSYEQYF. The CDR3 region has the DNA TGCAGCGTCCGGGAAGGCTCCAGCTCCTACGAGCAGTACTTC.

In its sample, this clonotype was seen a few times. This chain joins TRBV2 and TRBJ2-7, with D unclear. The CDR3 is 15 residues long. The germline V gene has CDR1 SNHLY and CDR2 FYNNEI. V lost 1 base to trimming and J lost 0 bases, with 10 bases between them. The CDR3 bases are TGTGCCAGCAGTGAAGGGGGAAAGCGCTCCTACGAGCAGTACTTC. Amino acid sequence: CASSEGGKRSYEQYF.

The V call is TRBV6-5, the J call TRBJ1-2; unclear D gene. Trimming cost V 5 bases and J 7 bases, with 14 bases left between them. The CDR3 spans 13 residues. Germline V CDR1 and CDR2: MNHEY, SVGAGI. The CDR3 protein is CASSDVSSGGYTF. CDR3 nucleotides: TGTGCCAGCAGTGACGTCTCATCAGGTGGCTACACCTTC.

The chain recombines TRBV6-6 with TRBJ2-5, with 9 nucleotides matching TRBD1. V lost 6 bases and J lost 4; bases outside the gene matches: 12. Per germline, CDR1 MNHNY and CDR2 SVGAGI (reference sequence). This CDR3 is 16 amino acids long. CDR3: CASSTIRSTGGETQYF. The CDR3 DNA is TGTGCCAGCAGCACCATAAGATCGACAGGGGGAGAGACCCAGTACTTC.

The rearrangement uses TRBV6-2 or TRBV6-3 and TRBJ1-5, with TRBD1 matching over 8 bases. Germline loops: CDR1 MNHEY, CDR2 SVGEGT. The J segment lost 6 bases and the V segment lost 2 bases, leaving 15 bases of the junction unmatched. The length of the CDR3 is 18 residues. CDR3 bases: TGTGCCAGCAGTTACCTCGGGACAGGTATACGTCGGTTTCAGCCCCAGCATTTT. It encodes CASSYLGTGIRRFQPQHF.

V usage is TRBV7-9 and J usage is TRBJ2-3; 7 bases are a match to TRBD2. The junction had 11 bases not matched to a gene; V was cut back by 5 bases and J by 6 bases. CDR1 SEHNR and CDR2 FQNEAQ come from the germline V gene (reference sequence). This CDR3 is built from 15 residues. CDR3 loop: CASSPMGGVMDTQYF. The CDR3 DNA reads as TGTGCCAGCAGCCCTATGGGGGGGGTCATGGATACGCAGTATTTT.

CDR3 sequence: CSARDFRAGQTEAFF. CDR3 DNA: TGCAGTGCTAGAGATTTTCGGGCAGGGCAAACTGAAGCTTTCTTT. This rearrangement joins TRBV20-1 to TRBJ1-1; tentative D call: TRBD1 (5 bases). Trimming shortened V by 0 bases and J by 5 bases, and 16 bases separated the two germline ends. In germline, CDR1 is DFQATT, CDR2 SNEGSKA (reference sequence). This CDR3 has 15 residues.